This entry describes one TCR beta chain. The protocol was immunoSEQ multiplex PCR, while the TCRdb copy is restricted to in-frame clones and leaves out a portion. The sample holds about 200,000 clones, approximately 83% seen once. These data are taken from a study of blood T cell repertoires in COVID-19. This clonotype originated in a man in his forties or fifties who had recovered from COVID-19. The source material was PBMCs or T cells enriched from blood (not recorded which).

Written as DNA, the CDR3 is TGTGCCAGCTCACCAGTCCCGGGGGGTGACTCACCCCTCCACTTT. Its translation is CASSPVPGGDSPLHF. The chain employs TRBV18 and TRBJ1-6, with TRBD1 as a possible D gene (5 bases). The CDR3 consists of 15 residues. Germline assignment: CDR1 KGHSH and CDR2 LQKENI. The ends were cut back, 2 bases at V and 10 bases at J, with 15 bases in the middle. Full variable domain (outside the CDR3, taken from reference TRBV18 and TRBJ1-6): NAGVMQNPRHLVRRRGQEARLRCSPMKGHSHVYWYRQLPEEGLKFMVYLQKENIIDESGMPKERFSAEFPKEGPSILRIQQVVRGDSAAYFCASSPVPGGDSPLHFGNGTRLTVT.